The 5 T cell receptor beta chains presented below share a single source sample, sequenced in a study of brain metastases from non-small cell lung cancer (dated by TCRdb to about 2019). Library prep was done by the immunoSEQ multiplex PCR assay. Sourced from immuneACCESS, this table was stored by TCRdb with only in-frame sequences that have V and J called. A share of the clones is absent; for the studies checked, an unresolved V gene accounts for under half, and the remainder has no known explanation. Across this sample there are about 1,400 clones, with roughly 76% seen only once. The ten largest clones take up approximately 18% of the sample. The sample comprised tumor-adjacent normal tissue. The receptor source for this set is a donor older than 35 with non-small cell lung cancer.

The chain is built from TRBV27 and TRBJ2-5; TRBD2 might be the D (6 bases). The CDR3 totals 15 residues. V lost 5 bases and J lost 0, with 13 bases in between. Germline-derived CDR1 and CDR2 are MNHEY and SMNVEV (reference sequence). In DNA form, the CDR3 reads TGTGCCAGCAGTCGGGGGTGGGCTAACCAAGAGACCCAGTACTTC. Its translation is CASSRGWANQETQYF.

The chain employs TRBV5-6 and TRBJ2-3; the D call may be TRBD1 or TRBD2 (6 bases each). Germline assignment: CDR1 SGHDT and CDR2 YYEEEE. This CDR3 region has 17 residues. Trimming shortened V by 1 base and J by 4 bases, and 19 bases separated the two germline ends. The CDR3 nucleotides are TGTGCCAGCAGCTTGAGGGTCGTAGGGGGGTTCGCAGATACGCAGTATTTT. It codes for CASSLRVVGGFADTQYF.

The CDR3 DNA is TGTGCCAGCAGCCTCCTTATAGCGGGGGGACCGGATACGCAGTATTTT. This encodes CASSLLIAGGPDTQYF. The genes are TRBV6-6 and TRBJ2-3; TRBD2 agrees at 10 bases. With 6 bases clipped from V and 6 bases from J, the junction kept 12 bases outside the gene matches. CDR3 length: 16 residues. The V gene's germline CDR1 is MNHNY and CDR2 SVGAGI (reference sequence).

The CDR3 region is CASSFRQLEQPQHF. The CDR3 DNA is TGTGCCAGCAGTTTTCGACAGCTAGAGCAGCCCCAGCATTTT. The chain uses TRBV28 and TRBJ1-5; the D gene is possibly TRBD1 (5 bases). Trimming took off 3 bases at V and 7 bases at J, with 13 bases between the two ends. This CDR3 contains 14 residues. CDR1 and CDR2 from the germline V gene are MDHEN and SYDVKM.

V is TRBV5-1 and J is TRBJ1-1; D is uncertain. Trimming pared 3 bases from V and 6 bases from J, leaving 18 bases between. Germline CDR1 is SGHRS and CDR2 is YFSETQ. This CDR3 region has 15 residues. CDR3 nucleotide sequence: TGCGCCAGCAGCTATATTATGGGGTTATTCGCTGAAGCTTTCTTT. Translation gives CASSYIMGLFAEAFF.